Included here is one T cell receptor beta chain sequence, with context. These data come from a study of PD-1 blockade in classical Hodgkin lymphoma. Assay: immunoSEQ multiplex PCR; the TCRdb copy retains only in-frame clones and omits some. The sample carries around 45,000 clones, around four fifths recorded once. Indicated time point: cycle 4 day 1 (C4D1), after six to seven weeks of nivolumab. All patients relapsed after autologous stem cell transplantation, and brentuximab vedotin exposure varied. Patients had relapsed/refractory classical Hodgkin lymphoma with complete response, partial response or progressive disease as best response. The length of the CDR3 is 12 residues. Trimming removed 6 bases from V and 5 bases from J, with 14 bases in between. Germline assignment: CDR1 SQVTM and CDR2 ANQGSEA.

The chain combines TRBV29-1 with TRBJ2-7; D perhaps matches TRBD1 (6 bases). This material consisted of peripheral blood mononuclear cells (PBMCs), taken before the fourth cycle of nivolumab. This sequence originates from a human donor with classical Hodgkin lymphoma. The CDR3 loop is CSVSTPGDEQYF. DNA of the CDR3: TGCAGCGTCTCCACCCCAGGGGACGAGCAGTACTTC.